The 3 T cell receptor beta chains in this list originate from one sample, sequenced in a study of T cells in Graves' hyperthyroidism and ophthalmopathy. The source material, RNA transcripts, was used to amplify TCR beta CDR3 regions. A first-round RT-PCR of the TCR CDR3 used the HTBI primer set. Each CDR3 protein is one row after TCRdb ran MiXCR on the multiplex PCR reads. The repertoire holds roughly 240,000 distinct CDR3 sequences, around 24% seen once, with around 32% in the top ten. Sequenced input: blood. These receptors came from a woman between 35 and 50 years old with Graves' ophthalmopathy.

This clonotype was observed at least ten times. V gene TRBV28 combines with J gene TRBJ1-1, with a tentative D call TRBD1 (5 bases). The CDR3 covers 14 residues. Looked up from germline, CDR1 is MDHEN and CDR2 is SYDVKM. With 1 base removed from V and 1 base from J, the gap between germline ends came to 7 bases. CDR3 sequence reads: CASSLLTGNTEAFF. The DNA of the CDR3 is TGTGCCAGCAGTTTATTAACAGGGAACACTGAAGCTTTCTTT.

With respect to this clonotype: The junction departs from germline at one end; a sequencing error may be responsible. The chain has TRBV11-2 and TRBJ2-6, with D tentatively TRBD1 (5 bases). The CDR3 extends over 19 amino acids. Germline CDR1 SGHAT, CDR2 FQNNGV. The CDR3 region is CASSAVGRISRSGANVLNF. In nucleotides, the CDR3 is TGTGCCAGCAGCGCGGTCGGACGGATCTCCCGCTCTGGGGCCAACGTCCTGAATTTC.

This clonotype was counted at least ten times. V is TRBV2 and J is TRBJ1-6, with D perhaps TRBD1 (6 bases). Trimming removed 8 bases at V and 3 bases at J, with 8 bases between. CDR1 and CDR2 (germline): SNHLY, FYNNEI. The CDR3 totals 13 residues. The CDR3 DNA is TGTGCCAGCCGAGGGGGCTATAATTCACCCCTCCACTTT. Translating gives CASRGGYNSPLHF.